These 26 T cell receptor beta chains were all obtained from the same sample, sequenced in a study of glioma-infiltrating T cells after dendritic cell vaccination. Some clones are missing from TCRdb's copy, which holds only in-frame ones; the method was immunoSEQ multiplex PCR. The sample lists approximately 90,000 clones; roughly four fifths were seen once. Sample time point: after dendritic cell vaccination, including at tumor progression/relapse. The sample was blood, taken after dendritic cell vaccination. Receptors originate from a human donor with glioblastoma.

The V gene is TRBV14, the J gene TRBJ2-1; tentatively, D is TRBD2 (6 bases). Germline V lookup: CDR1 SGHDN, CDR2 FVKESK. This CDR3 spans 16 amino acids. Trimming removed 3 bases at V and 6 bases at J, with 18 bases between. CDR3 in DNA: TGTGCCAGCAGCCATGTAGGGGCGGGATTATTCAATGAGCAGTTCTTC. Its translation is CASSHVGAGLFNEQFF.

The J gene is TRBJ2-7, the V gene TRBV5-1; 8 bases match TRBD1. The CDR3 spans 11 residues. Germline CDR1 is SGHRS and CDR2 is YFSETQ. After removal of 2 bases from V and 9 bases from J, the junction contained 1 base not matched to a gene. The CDR3, as DNA: TGCGCCAGCAGCTTCGACAGGGGGCAGTACGTC. It translates to CASSFDRGQYV.

This clone has only one observation. V gene TRBV29-1 combines with J gene TRBJ1-3; 7 positions agree with TRBD1. J was trimmed by 2 bases and V by 4 bases; bases with no gene match: 5. The germline V gene encodes CDR1 SQVTM and CDR2 ANQGSEA. The CDR3 runs to 14 residues. The chain's CDR3 is CSVGSGGTGNTIYF. The DNA of the CDR3 is TGCAGCGTTGGATCAGGGGGAACTGGAAACACCATATATTTT.

The chain employs TRBV6-5 and TRBJ1-3, with D perhaps TRBD1 (5 bases). Looked up from germline, CDR1 is MNHEY and CDR2 is SVGAGI. CDR3 length: 15 amino acids. Trimming removed 0 bases from V and 8 bases from J, with 14 bases in between. The CDR3: CASSYSIQGMHTIYF. In nucleotides, the CDR3 is TGTGCCAGCAGTTACTCGATCCAGGGTATGCACACCATATATTTT.

The chain carries TRBV6-6 and TRBJ1-5; 9 nucleotides align to TRBD1. V lost 5 bases, J lost 2 bases, and 7 bases stayed unmatched. Germline V gives CDR1 MNHNY, CDR2 SVGAGI (reference sequence). CDR3 length: 16 amino acids. The CDR3 region is CASSDWTGDGNQPQHF. CDR3 DNA sequence: TGTGCCAGCAGTGACTGGACAGGGGATGGCAATCAGCCCCAGCATTTT.

The chain is built from TRBV6-5 and TRBJ1-1; maybe TRBD1 (6 bases). The length of the CDR3 is 15 residues. With 5 bases removed from V and 3 bases from J, the gap between germline ends came to 16 bases. Looked up from germline, CDR1 is MNHEY and CDR2 is SVGAGI. CDR3 bases: TGTGCCAGCAGTCCCTTGGGGGGGGCCCACACTGAAGCTTTCTTT. This codes for CASSPLGGAHTEAFF.

The rearrangement links TRBV4-1 to TRBJ1-5; maybe TRBD1 (5 bases). Deletions cut 1 base from V and 3 bases from J, with 13 bases between. Germline CDR1 MGHRA, CDR2 YSYEKL. The CDR3 has 16 residues. CDR3 coding DNA: TGCGCCAGCAGCCAAGTGGGGCCAGGAGACAATCAGCCCCAGCATTTT. Translating gives CASSQVGPGDNQPQHF.

This CDR3 reads CASSPSRDKRGYTF. The CDR3 DNA reads TGTGCCAGTAGTCCATCCCGGGACAAGAGGGGCTACACCTTC. V usage is TRBV19 and J usage is TRBJ1-2; D perhaps matches TRBD1 (6 bases). This CDR3 is 14 amino acids long. Trimming took off 5 bases at V and 8 bases at J, with 18 bases between the two ends. CDR1 and CDR2 from the germline V gene are LNHDA and SQIVND (reference sequence).

The chain employs TRBV4-2 and TRBJ2-7; 9 nucleotides line up with TRBD1. Trimming at V came to 3 bases and at J to 6 bases, leaving 6 bases not matched to a gene. Germline V lookup: CDR1 LGHNA, CDR2 YNFKEQ. The CDR3 loop spans 14 amino acids. The CDR3 here is CASSHEHRGLEQYF. In DNA form, the CDR3 reads TGTGCCAGCAGCCACGAACACAGGGGGCTCGAGCAGTACTTC.

This clone occurred once. The chain employs TRBV5-1 and TRBJ2-2; D gene uncertain. The CDR3 extends over 16 amino acids. Germline V gene lookup returns CDR1 SGHRS and CDR2 YFSETQ. V gave up 0 bases and J gave up 0 bases, with 9 bases separating them. CDR3 bases: TGCGCCAGCAGCTTGGACTCAGGTTCGAACACCGGGGAGCTGTTTTTT. Amino acids: CASSLDSGSNTGELFF.

The chain uses TRBV6-6 and TRBJ2-3; weak D call: TRBD2 (5 bases). The CDR3 spans 13 residues. Trimming pared 5 bases from V and 5 bases from J, leaving 11 bases between. Germline V lookup: CDR1 MNHNY, CDR2 SVGAGI (reference sequence). In nucleotides, the CDR3 is TGTGCCAGCAGTCTCCCTGGGAGAGATACGCAGTATTTT. Encoded protein: CASSLPGRDTQYF.

The gene calls are TRBV5-1 and TRBJ2-2, with D hard to call. V was clipped by 3 bases and J by 0 bases, with 6 bases between them. CDR3 length equals 14 residues. Germline V gene lookup returns CDR1 SGHRS and CDR2 YFSETQ. CDR3 amino acids: CASSSSPNTGELFF. In nucleotides, the CDR3 is TGCGCCAGCAGCTCATCCCCGAACACCGGGGAGCTGTTTTTT.

This sequence joins TRBV6-6 and TRBJ2-5; D may be TRBD2 (7 bases). The CDR3 extends over 15 amino acids. V lost 3 bases and J lost 0, with 11 bases in between. CDR1 is MNHNY and CDR2 is SVGAGI in the germline V gene (reference sequence). This CDR3 reads CASSYGGAYQETQYF. The CDR3 region has the DNA TGTGCCAGCAGTTATGGGGGGGCGTACCAAGAGACCCAGTACTTC.

This sequence joins TRBV6-5 and TRBJ1-1; 8 bases map to TRBD1. V shed 8 bases, J shed 10 bases, and the junction held 15 bases outside the gene matches. CDR1 is MNHEY and CDR2 is SVGAGI in the germline V gene. The CDR3 has 14 amino acids. CDR3 in amino acids: CASESGTRTGGAFF. In DNA, the CDR3 is TGTGCCAGCGAGTCGGGAACGCGAACAGGGGGAGCTTTCTTT.

The chain combines TRBV11-2 with TRBJ2-7; 7 positions match TRBD1. With V trimmed by 2 bases and J by 0 bases, 10 bases remained unmatched. Germline V gene lookup returns CDR1 SGHAT and CDR2 FQNNGV. This CDR3 has 17 residues. CDR3 sequence (DNA): TGTGCCAGCAGCTTAACCCCGACAGGGAAACCCTCCTACGAGCAGTACTTC. It specifies CASSLTPTGKPSYEQYF.

The genes are TRBV7-9 and TRBJ2-7; 9 bases line up with TRBD2. The V gene's germline CDR1 is SEHNR and CDR2 FQNEAQ (reference sequence). V lost 4 bases, J lost 9 bases, and 7 bases stayed unmatched. This CDR3 has 13 amino acids. CDR3 DNA sequence: TGTGCCAGCAGCTCGGGACTAGCTCCTTCGCAGTACGTC. Translating it yields CASSSGLAPSQYV.

The chain has TRBV7-8 and TRBJ2-1; D unclear. This CDR3 has 13 residues. The germline V gene has CDR1 SGHVS and CDR2 FQNEAQ. V dropped 1 base and J dropped 2 bases, with 3 bases sitting between them. The CDR3 coding sequence is TGTGCCAGCAGCTTAGGAGCCTACAATGAGCAGTTCTTC. Residues: CASSLGAYNEQFF.

The chain uses TRBV12-5 and TRBJ2-5, with D possibly being TRBD2 (5 bases). This CDR3 is 14 amino acids long. The germline V gene encodes CDR1 LGHNT and CDR2 FRNRAP. V was shortened by 6 bases and J by 4 bases, with 15 bases between the two germline ends. CDR3 sequence reads: CASGEGESGETQYF. The CDR3 nucleotides are TGTGCTAGTGGCGAGGGTGAAAGCGGAGAGACCCAGTACTTC.

The V call is TRBV7-8, the J call TRBJ2-1; 10 positions match TRBD1. The CDR3 spans 16 residues. Trimming removed 2 bases from V and 4 bases from J; junction bases left unmatched: 5. Per the germline V gene, CDR1 is SGHVS and CDR2 is FQNEAQ. The chain's CDR3 is CASSLIGTGVYNEQFF. CDR3 coding DNA: TGTGCCAGCAGCTTAATAGGGACAGGGGTTTACAATGAGCAGTTCTTC.

This chain links TRBV29-1 with TRBJ1-6; 8 nucleotides agree with TRBD1. Germline values: CDR1 SQVTM, CDR2 ANQGSEA. The J segment lost 7 bases and the V segment lost 6 bases, leaving 5 bases of the junction unmatched. The CDR3 spans 13 residues. The DNA for the CDR3 is TGCAGCGTCCGGGACAGGCGAAATTCACCCCTCCACTTT. It encodes CSVRDRRNSPLHF. The variable domain in full, completed from reference TRBV29-1 and TRBJ1-6, reads SAVISQKPSRDICQRGTSLTIQCQVDSQVTMMFWYRQQPGQSLTLIATANQGSEATYESGFVIDKFPISRPNLTFSTLTVSNMSPEDSSIYLCSVRDRRNSPLHFGNGTRLTVT.

This chain joins TRBV19 and TRBJ1-2; D possibly corresponds to TRBD1 (5 bases). CDR3 size: 14 residues. V was cut by 7 bases and J by 1 base, with 13 bases left in between. Per the germline V gene, CDR1 is LNHDA and CDR2 is SQIVND (reference sequence). This CDR3 is CASNGQGVNYGYTF. CDR3 DNA sequence: TGTGCCAGTAACGGCCAGGGCGTTAACTATGGCTACACCTTC.

This sequence joins TRBV21-1 and TRBJ2-7; TRBD1 is taken as the D call from the table, unchecked against the DNA. TRBV21-1 is a known pseudogene. This CDR3 has 14 amino acids. The CDR3 DNA sequence: TGTGCCAGCAGCAGAGAGAAGGGGGACCACGAGCAGTACGTC. Amino acid sequence: CASSREKGDHEQYV.

V gene TRBV27 combines with J gene TRBJ2-7, with D possibly TRBD2 on 7 matching bases. CDR1 is MNHEY and CDR2 is SMNVEV in the germline V gene (reference sequence). This CDR3 spans 18 amino acids. V shed 1 base and J shed 5 bases, with 24 bases lying between them. CDR3 sequence: CASSLLGGSGGRGDEQYF. As DNA, the CDR3 is TGTGCCAGCAGTTTATTGGGCGGGAGTGGGGGGCGGGGAGACGAGCAGTACTTC.

This clone was seen many times. The V gene is TRBV10-1, the J gene TRBJ1-4; 10 nucleotides agree with TRBD1. V shed 3 bases and J 7 bases; nucleotides not matched to a gene: 8. The CDR3 is 16 amino acids. Germline V CDR1 and CDR2: WNHNN, SYGVQD (reference sequence). The CDR3 bases are TGCGCCAGCAGTGAAGGGAGACAGGGGGCGCGTGAAAAACTGTTTTTT. Translated: CASSEGRQGAREKLFF.

The chain couples TRBV6-1 to TRBJ1-5; D might be TRBD1 (6 bases). CDR3 length: 12 residues. V was pared by 9 bases and J by 2 bases, with 8 bases between. Germline CDR1 reads MNHNS; CDR2 reads SASEGT. The CDR3 DNA is TGTGCCAGTAGACAGGGCAATCAGCCCCAGCATTTT. Its protein product is CASRQGNQPQHF.

There are a few counts of this clone. The V call is TRBV7-9, the J call TRBJ1-5; 7 bases match TRBD1. The CDR3 is made up of 15 amino acids. Looked up from germline, CDR1 is SEHNR and CDR2 is FQNEAQ (reference sequence). The V segment lost 1 base and the J segment 3 bases; nucleotides outside the gene matches: 3. The CDR3 here is CASSLGGQYNQPQHF. The CDR3, as DNA: TGTGCCAGCAGCTTAGGGGGACAGTACAATCAGCCCCAGCATTTT.